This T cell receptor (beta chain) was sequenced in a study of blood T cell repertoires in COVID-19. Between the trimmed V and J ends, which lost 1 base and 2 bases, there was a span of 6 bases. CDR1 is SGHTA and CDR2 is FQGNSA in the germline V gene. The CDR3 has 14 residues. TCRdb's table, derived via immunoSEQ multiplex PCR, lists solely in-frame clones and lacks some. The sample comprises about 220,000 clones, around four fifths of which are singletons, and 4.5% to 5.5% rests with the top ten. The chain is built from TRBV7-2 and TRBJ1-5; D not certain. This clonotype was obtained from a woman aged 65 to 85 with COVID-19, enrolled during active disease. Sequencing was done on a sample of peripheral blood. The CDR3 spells CASSLGRGNQPQHF. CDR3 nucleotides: TGTGCCAGCAGCTTAGGGAGAGGCAATCAGCCCCAGCATTTT.